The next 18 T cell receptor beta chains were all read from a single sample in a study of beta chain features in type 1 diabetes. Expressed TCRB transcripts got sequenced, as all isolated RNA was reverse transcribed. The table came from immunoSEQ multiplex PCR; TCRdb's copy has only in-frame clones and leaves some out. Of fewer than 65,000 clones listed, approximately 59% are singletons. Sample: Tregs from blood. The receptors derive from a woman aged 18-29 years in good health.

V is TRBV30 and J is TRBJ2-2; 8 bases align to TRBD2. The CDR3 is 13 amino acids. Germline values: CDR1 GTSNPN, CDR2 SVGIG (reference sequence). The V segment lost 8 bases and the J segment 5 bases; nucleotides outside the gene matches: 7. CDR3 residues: CARGLALTGELFF. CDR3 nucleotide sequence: TGTGCCCGAGGACTAGCCTTAACCGGGGAGCTGTTTTTT.

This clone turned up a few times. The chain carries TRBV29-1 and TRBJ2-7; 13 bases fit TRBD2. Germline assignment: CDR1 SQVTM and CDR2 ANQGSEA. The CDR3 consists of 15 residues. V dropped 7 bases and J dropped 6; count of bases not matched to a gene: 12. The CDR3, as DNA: TGCAGCGCCGCCCCGGGACTAGCGGGAACCGGCGAGCAGTACTTC. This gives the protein CSAAPGLAGTGEQYF.

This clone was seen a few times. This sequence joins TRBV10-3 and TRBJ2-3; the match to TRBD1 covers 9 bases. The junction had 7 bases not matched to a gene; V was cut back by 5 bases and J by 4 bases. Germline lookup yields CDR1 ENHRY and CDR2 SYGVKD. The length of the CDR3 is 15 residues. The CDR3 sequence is CAISPGQGGADTQYF. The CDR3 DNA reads TGTGCCATCAGTCCGGGACAGGGAGGGGCAGATACGCAGTATTTT.

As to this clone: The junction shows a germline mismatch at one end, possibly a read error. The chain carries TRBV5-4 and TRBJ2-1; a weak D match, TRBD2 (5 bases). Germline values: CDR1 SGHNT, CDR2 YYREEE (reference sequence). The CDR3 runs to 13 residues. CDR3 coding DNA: TGTGCCGGCAGCTCGACTGGTAGCGATGAGCAGTTCTTC. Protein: CAGSSTGSDEQFF.

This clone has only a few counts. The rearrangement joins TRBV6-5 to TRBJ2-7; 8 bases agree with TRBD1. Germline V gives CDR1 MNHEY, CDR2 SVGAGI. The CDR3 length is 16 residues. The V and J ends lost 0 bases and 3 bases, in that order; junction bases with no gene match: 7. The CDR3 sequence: CASSYSWTGNGYEQYF. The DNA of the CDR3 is TGTGCCAGCAGTTACTCGTGGACAGGGAACGGCTACGAGCAGTACTTC.

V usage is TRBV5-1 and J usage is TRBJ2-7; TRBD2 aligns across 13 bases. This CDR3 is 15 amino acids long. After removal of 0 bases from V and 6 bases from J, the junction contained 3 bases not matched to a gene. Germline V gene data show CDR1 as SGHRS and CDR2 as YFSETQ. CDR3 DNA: TGCGCCAGCAGCTTGGAACTAGCGGGGGGGCTCGAGCAGTACTTC. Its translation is CASSLELAGGLEQYF.

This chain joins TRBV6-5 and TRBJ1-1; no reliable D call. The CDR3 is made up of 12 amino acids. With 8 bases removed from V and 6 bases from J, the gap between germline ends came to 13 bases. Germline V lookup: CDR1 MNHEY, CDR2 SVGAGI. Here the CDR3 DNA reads TGTGCCAGCGTTGGAGGGATCGCTGAAGCTTTCTTT. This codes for CASVGGIAEAFF.

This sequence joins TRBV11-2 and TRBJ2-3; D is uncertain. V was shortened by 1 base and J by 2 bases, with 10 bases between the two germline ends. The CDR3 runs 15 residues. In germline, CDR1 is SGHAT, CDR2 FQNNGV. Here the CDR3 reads CASSLAVRYTDTQYF. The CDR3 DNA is TGTGCCAGCAGCTTAGCGGTAAGATACACAGATACGCAGTATTTT.

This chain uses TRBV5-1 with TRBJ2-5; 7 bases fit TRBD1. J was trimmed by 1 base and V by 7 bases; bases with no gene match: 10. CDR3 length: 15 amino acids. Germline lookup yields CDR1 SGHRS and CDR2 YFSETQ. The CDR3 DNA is TGCGCCAGCGGCCTCGGGACAGTAACCCAAGAGACCCAGTACTTC. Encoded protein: CASGLGTVTQETQYF.

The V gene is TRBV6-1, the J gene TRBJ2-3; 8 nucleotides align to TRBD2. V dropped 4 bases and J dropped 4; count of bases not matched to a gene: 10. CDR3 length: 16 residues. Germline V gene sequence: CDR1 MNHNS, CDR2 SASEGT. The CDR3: CASSAWRGVFPDTQYF. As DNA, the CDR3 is TGTGCCAGCAGTGCTTGGCGGGGGGTCTTCCCAGATACGCAGTATTTT.

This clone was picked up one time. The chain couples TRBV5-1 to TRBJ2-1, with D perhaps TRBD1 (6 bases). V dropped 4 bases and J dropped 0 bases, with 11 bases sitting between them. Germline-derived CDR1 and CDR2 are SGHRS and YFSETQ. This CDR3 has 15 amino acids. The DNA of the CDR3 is TGCGCCAGCAGCAAAGGACAGTCCTCCTACAATGAGCAGTTCTTC. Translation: CASSKGQSSYNEQFF.

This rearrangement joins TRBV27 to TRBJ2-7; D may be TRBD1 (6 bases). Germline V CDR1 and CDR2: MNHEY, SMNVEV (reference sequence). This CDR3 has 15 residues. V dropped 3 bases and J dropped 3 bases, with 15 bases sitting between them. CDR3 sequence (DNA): TGTGCCAGCAGTTTCTCCGTCAGGGGCGTCTACGAGCAGTACTTC. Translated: CASSFSVRGVYEQYF.

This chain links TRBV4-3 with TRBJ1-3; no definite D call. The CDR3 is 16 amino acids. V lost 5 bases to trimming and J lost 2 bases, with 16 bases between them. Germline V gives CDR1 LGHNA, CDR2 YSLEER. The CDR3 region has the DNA TGCGCCAGCAGCGACGCCCCAGGCAGCACTGGAAACACCATATATTTT. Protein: CASSDAPGSTGNTIYF.

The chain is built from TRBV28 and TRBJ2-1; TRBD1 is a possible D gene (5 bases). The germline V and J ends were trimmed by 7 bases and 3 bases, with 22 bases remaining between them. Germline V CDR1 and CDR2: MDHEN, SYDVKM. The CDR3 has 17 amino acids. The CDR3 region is CASMEQKQGYYYNEQFF. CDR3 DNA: TGTGCCAGCATGGAACAGAAGCAGGGCTATTACTACAATGAGCAGTTCTTC.

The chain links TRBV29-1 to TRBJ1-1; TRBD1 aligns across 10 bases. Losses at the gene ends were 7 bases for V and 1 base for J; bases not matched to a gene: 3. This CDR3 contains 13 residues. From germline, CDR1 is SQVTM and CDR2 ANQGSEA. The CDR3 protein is CSGQGAGNTEAFF. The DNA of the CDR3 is TGCAGCGGACAGGGGGCGGGGAACACTGAAGCTTTCTTT.

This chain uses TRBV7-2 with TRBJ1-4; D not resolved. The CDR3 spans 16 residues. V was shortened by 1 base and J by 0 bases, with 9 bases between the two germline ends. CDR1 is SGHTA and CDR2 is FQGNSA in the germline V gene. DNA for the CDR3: TGTGCCAGCAGCTTAGGAGTGGCGGCAACTAATGAAAAACTGTTTTTT. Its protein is CASSLGVAATNEKLFF. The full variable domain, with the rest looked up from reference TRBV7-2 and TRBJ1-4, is GAGVSQSPSNKVTEKGKDVELRCDPISGHTALYWYRQSLGQGLEFLIYFQGNSAPDKSGLPSDRFSAERTGGSVSTLTIQRTQQEDSAVYLCASSLGVAATNEKLFFGSGTQLSVL.

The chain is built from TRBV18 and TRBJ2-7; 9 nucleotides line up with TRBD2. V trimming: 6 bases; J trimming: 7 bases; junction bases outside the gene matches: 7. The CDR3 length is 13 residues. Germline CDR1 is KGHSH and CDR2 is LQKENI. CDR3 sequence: CASSLAGAEEQYF. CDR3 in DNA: TGTGCCAGCTCCTTAGCGGGAGCGGAAGAGCAGTACTTC.

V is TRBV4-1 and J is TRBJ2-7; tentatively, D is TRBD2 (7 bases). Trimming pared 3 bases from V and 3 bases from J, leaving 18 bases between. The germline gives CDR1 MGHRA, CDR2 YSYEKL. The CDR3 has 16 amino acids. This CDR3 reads CASSQGGRTEDYEQYF. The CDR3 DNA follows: TGCGCCAGCAGCCAGGGGGGGCGAACAGAGGACTACGAGCAGTACTTC.